The clone carrying this TCR beta chain was seen only a few times. The data were taken from a study of blood T cell repertoires in COVID-19. Study at large: Spain, Italy and the United States supplied samples that represented acute and convalescent COVID-19.

Everyone who took part was 18 to 89 years old, and they came from about 23 US areas. Participant-reported clinical history was the basis for cohort assignment. The repertoire was sequenced with immunoSEQ multiplex PCR; TCRdb's copy has only in-frame clones and lacks some. The repertoire holds roughly 330,000 clones, with over 75% as singletons. This clonotype was obtained from a woman aged 18-30 years who had recovered from COVID-19. The sequenced sample consisted of PBMCs or T cells enriched from blood (not recorded which).

CDR3 coding DNA: TGTGCCTGGAGTGTAGGGACAGCTAGCAATCAGCCCCAGCATTTT. It yields the protein CAWSVGTASNQPQHF. The chain couples TRBV30 to TRBJ1-5, with 7 bases that match TRBD1. This CDR3 is 15 amino acids long. In germline, CDR1 is GTSNPN, CDR2 SVGIG (reference sequence). Trimming cost V 0 bases and J 0 bases; bases outside gene matches: 2.